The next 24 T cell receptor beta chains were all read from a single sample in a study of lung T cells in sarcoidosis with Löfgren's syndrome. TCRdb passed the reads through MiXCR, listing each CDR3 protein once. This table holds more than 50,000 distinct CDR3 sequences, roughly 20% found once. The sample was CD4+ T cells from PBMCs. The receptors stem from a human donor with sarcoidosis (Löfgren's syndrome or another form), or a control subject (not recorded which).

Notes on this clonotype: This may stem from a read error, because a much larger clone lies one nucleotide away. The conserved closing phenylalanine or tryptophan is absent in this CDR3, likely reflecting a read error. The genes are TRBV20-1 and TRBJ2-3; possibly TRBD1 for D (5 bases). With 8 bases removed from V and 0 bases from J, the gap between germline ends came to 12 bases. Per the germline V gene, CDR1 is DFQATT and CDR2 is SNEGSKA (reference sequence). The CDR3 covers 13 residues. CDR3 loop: CSPRVASTDTQYS. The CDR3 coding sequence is TGCAGTCCCAGGGTGGCAAGCACAGATACGCAGTATTCT.

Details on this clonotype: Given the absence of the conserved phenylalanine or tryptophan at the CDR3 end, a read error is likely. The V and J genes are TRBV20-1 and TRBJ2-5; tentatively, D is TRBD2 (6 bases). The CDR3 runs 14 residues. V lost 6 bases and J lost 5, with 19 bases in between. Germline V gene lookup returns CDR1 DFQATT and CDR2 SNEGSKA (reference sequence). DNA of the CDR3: TGCAGTGCAGTTGGGACTTTCAGCGGGGAGACCCAGTACCTC. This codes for CSAVGTFSGETQYL.

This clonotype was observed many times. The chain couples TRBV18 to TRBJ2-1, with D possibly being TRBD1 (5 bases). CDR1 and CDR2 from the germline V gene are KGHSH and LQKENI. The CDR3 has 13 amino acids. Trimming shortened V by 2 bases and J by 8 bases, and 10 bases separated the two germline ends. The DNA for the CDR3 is TGTGCCAGCTCACCAAATAAAGGGGATGAGCAGTTCTTC. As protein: CASSPNKGDEQFF.

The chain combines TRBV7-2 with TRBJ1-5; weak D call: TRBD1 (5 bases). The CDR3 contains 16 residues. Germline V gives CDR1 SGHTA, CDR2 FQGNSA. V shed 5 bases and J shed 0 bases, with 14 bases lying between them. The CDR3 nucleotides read TGTGCCAGCAGCCTCGCGGGGGGGTTTAGCAATCAGCCCCAGCATTTT. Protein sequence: CASSLAGGFSNQPQHF.

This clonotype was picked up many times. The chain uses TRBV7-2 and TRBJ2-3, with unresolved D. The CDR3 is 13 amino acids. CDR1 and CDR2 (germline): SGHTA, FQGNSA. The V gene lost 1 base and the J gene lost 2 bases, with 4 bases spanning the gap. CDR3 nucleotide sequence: TGTGCCAGCAGCTTAGGACACACAGATACGCAGTATTTT. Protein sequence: CASSLGHTDTQYF.

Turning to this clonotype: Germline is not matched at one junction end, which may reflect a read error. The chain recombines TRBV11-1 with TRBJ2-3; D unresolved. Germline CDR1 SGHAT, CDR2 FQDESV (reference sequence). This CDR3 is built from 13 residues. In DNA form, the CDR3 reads TGTGCCAGCAGATTAGGATTTACAGATACGCAGTATTTT. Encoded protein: CASRLGFTDTQYF.

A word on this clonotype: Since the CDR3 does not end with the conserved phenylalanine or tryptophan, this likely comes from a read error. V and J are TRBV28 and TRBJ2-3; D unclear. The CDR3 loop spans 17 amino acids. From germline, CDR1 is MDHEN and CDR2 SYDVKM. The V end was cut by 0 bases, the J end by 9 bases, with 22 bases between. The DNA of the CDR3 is TGTGCCAGCAGTTTATGGGGCCCTCGGACGGGCCCTGGGACGCAGTATCTT. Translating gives CASSLWGPRTGPGTQYL.

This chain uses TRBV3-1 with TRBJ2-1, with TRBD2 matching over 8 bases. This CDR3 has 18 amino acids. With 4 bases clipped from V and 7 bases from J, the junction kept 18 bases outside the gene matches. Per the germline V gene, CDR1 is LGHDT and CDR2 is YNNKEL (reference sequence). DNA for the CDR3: TGTGCCAGCAGCCTCGGGCAAGCGGGAGTACTCCAGGGGAATGAGCAGTTCTTC. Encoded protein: CASSLGQAGVLQGNEQFF.

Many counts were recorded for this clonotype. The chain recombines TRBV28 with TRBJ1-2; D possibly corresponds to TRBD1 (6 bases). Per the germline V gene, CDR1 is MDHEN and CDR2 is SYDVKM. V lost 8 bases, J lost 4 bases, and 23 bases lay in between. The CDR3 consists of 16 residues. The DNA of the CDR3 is TGTGCCAGCCAGATTAGAAGGGGGTCAATTTCCTATGGCTACACCTTC. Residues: CASQIRRGSISYGYTF.

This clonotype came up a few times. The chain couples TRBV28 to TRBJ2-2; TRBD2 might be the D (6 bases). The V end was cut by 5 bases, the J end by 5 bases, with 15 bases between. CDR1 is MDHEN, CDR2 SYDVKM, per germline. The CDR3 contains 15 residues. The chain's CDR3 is CASSPLGGPTGELFF. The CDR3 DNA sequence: TGTGCCAGCAGTCCCCTGGGGGGACCGACCGGGGAGCTGTTTTTT.

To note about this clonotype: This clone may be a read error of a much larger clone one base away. The CDR3 region has the DNA TGTGCCAGCGTGCGGACAGGGGTTGGCAATCAGCCCCAGCATTTT. Residues: CASVRTGVGNQPQHF. This chain joins TRBV28 and TRBJ1-5; 9 positions match TRBD1. The CDR3 extends over 15 amino acids. CDR1 is MDHEN, CDR2 SYDVKM, per germline. Germline trimming cut 8 bases from V and 2 bases from J; bases unmatched to any gene: 7. Together with reference TRBV28 and TRBJ1-5, the CDR3 gives the full variable domain: DVKVTQSSRYLVKRTGEKVFLECVQDMDHENMFWYRQDPGLGLRLIYFSYDVKMKEKGDIPEGYSVSREKKERFSLILESASTNQTSMYLCASVRTGVGNQPQHFGDGTRLSIL.

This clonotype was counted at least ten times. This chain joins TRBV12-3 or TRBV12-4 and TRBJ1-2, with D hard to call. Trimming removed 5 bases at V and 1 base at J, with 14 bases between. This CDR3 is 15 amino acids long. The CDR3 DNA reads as TGTGCCAGCAGTGCTACTCACAAGGGTAACTATGGCTACACCTTC. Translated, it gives CASSATHKGNYGYTF.

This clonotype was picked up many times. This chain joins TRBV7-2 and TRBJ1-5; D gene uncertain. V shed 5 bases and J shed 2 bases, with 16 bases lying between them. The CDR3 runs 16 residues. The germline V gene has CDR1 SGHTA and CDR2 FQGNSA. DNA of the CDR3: TGTGCCAGCAGCCAGGCGGTCACTTTAGGCAATCAGCCCCAGCATTTT. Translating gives CASSQAVTLGNQPQHF. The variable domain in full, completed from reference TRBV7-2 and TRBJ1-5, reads GAGVSQSPSNKVTEKGKDVELRCDPISGHTALYWYRQSLGQGLEFLIYFQGNSAPDKSGLPSDRFSAERTGGSVSTLTIQRTQQEDSAVYLCASSQAVTLGNQPQHFGDGTRLSIL.

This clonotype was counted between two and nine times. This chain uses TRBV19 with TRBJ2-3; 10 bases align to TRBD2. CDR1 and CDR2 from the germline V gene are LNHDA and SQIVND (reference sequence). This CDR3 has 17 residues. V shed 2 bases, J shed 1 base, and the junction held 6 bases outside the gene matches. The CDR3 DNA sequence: TGTGCCAGTAGTATAATCGGGCTAGCGGGGGGCACAGATACGCAGTATTTT. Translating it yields CASSIIGLAGGTDTQYF.

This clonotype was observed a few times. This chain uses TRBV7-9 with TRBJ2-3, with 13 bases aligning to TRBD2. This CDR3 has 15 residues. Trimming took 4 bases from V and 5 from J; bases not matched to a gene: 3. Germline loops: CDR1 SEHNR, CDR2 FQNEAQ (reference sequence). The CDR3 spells CASSSTSGGGDTQYF. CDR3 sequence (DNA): TGTGCCAGCAGCTCTACTAGCGGGGGGGGAGATACGCAGTATTTT.

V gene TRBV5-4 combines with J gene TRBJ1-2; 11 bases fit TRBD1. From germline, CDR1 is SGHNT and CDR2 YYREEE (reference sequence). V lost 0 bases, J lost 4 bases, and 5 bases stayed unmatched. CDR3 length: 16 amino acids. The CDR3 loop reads CASSLAMGTGGYGYTF. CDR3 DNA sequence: TGTGCCAGCAGCTTGGCTATGGGGACAGGGGGCTATGGCTACACCTTC. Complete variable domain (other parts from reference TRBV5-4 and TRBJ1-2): ETGVTQSPTHLIKTRGQQVTLRCSSQSGHNTVSWYQQALGQGPQFIFQYYREEENGRGNFPPRFSGLQFPNYSSELNVNALELDDSALYLCASSLAMGTGGYGYTFGSGTRLTVV.

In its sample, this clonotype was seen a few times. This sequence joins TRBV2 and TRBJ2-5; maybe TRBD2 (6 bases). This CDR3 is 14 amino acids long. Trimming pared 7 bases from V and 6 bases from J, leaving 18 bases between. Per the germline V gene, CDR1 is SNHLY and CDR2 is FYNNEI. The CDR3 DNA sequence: TGTGCCAGCACGGGGGATGGCGGGGCGAAGACCCAGTACTTC. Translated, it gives CASTGDGGAKTQYF.

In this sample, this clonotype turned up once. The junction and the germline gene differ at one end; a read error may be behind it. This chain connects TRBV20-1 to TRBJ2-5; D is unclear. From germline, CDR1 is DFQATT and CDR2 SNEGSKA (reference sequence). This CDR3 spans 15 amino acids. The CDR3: CSAYTRDKYQETHYF. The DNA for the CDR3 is TGCAGCGCTTATACGAGAGACAAGTACCAAGAGACCCATTACTTC.

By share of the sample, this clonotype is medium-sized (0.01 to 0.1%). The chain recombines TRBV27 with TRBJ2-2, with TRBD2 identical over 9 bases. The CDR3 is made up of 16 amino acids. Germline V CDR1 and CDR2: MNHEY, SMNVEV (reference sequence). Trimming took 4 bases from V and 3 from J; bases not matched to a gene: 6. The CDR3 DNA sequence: TGTGCCAGCAGTTCGCCTAGCGGGATCGACACCGGGGAGCTGTTTTTT. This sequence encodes CASSSPSGIDTGELFF.

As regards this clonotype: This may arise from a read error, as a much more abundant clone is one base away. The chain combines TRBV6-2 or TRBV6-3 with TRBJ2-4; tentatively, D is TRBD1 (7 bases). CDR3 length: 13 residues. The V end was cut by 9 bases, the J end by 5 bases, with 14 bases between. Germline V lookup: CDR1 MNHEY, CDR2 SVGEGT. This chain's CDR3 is CARIQGGENIQYF. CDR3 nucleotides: TGTGCCAGGATCCAGGGGGGAGAAAACATTCAGTACTTC.

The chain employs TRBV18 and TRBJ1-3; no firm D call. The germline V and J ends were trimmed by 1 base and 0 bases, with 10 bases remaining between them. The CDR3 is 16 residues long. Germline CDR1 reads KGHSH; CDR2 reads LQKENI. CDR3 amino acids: CASSPQAALSGNTIYF. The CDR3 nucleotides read TGTGCCAGCTCACCACAAGCGGCACTCTCTGGAAACACCATATATTTT.

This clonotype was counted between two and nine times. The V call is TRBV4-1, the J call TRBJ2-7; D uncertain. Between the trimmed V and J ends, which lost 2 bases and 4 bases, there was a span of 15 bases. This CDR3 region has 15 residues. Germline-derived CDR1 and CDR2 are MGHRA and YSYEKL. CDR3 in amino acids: CASSQIISANYEQYV. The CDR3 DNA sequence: TGCGCCAGCAGCCAAATTATATCTGCTAATTACGAGCAGTACGTC.

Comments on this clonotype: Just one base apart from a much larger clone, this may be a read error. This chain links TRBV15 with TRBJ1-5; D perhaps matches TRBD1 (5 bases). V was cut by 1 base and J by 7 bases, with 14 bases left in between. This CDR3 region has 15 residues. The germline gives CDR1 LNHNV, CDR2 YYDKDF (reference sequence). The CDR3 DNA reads TGTGCCACCAGCAGAGGACGGGGGAGCCCGCAGCCCCAGCATTTT. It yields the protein CATSRGRGSPQPQHF. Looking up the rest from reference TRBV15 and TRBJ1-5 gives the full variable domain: DAMVIQNPRYQVTQFGKPVTLSCSQTLNHNVMYWYQQKSSQAPKLLFHYYDKDFNNEADTPDNFQSRRPNTSFCFLDIRSPGLGDTAMYLCATSRGRGSPQPQHFGDGTRLSIL.

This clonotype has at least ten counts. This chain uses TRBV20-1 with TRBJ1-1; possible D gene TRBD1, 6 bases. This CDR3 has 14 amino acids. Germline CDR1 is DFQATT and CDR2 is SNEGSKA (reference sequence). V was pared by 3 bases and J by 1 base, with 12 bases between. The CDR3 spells CSARGGGQNTEAFF. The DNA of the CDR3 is TGCAGTGCTAGGGGGGGCGGACAGAACACTGAAGCTTTCTTT.